The next 23 T cell receptor beta chains were all read from a single sample in a study of identical twins. MiXCR was run by TCRdb on the 5' RACE reads, yielding one entry per CDR3 protein. The repertoire holds 250,000 to 350,000 distinct CDR3 sequences, with less than 9.5% as singletons. The data also belong to a second study, concerning yellow fever vaccine responses in identical twins.

Sequenced sample: CD8+ T cells sorted from blood. The origin of the receptors is a woman aged 18-35 years in good health.

This clonotype was seen ten or more times. A junction boundary mismatches the germline segment, possibly from a read error. J is TRBJ2-5 and V is TRBV10-3; TRBD1 aligns across 8 bases. From germline, CDR1 is ENHRY and CDR2 SYGVKD. This CDR3 has 13 amino acids. The CDR3 DNA reads as TGTGCCACGACAGGGGATATCGAAGAGACCCAGTATTTC. Its protein product is CATTGDIEETQYF.

This clonotype was detected only a few times. The gene calls are TRBV6-1 and TRBJ2-3; D not resolved. Looked up from germline, CDR1 is MNHNS and CDR2 is SASEGT. Trimming cost V 3 bases and J 1 base, with 5 bases left between them. The CDR3 length is 13 residues. This chain's CDR3 is CASSEYRTDTQYF. The CDR3 bases are TGTGCCAGCAGTGAGTACCGCACAGATACGCAGTATTTT.

The chain is built from TRBV20-1 and TRBJ2-1; the D is unclear. Germline-derived CDR1 and CDR2 are DFQATT and SNEGSKA (reference sequence). The V end was cut by 0 bases, the J end by 0 bases, with 12 bases between. The CDR3 loop spans 16 amino acids. The CDR3: CSARDLRGSSYNEQFF. The CDR3 DNA sequence: TGCAGTGCTAGAGATCTGCGCGGCAGCTCCTACAATGAGCAGTTCTTC.

The chain has TRBV4-3 and TRBJ2-3; 8 bases are a match to TRBD1. The CDR3 covers 16 residues. CDR1 and CDR2 from the germline V gene are LGHNA and YSLEER. The V gene end was trimmed by 1 base and the J gene end by 2 bases; junction bases not matched to a gene: 5. This CDR3 is CASSQAPGQDTDTQYF. CDR3 DNA: TGCGCCAGCAGCCAAGCACCGGGACAGGACACAGATACGCAGTATTTT.

In its sample, this clonotype was seen many times. The V call is TRBV29-1, the J call TRBJ2-5, with TRBD1 matching 8 bases. Per germline, CDR1 SQVTM and CDR2 ANQGSEA. There are 13 residues in the CDR3. After removal of 8 bases from V and 2 bases from J, the junction contained 7 bases not matched to a gene. CDR3 sequence (DNA): TGCAGCTCCAGGGGGCGGATACAAGAGACCCAGTACTTC. Its translation is CSSRGRIQETQYF.

This clonotype was seen only a few times. The genes are TRBV19 and TRBJ2-3; maybe TRBD2 (6 bases). Trimming pared 5 bases from V and 4 bases from J, leaving 16 bases between. This CDR3 has 15 residues. The V gene's germline CDR1 is LNHDA and CDR2 SQIVND (reference sequence). CDR3 residues: CASSPSSDPADTQYF. CDR3 coding DNA: TGTGCCAGTAGTCCCTCTAGCGATCCCGCAGATACGCAGTATTTT. Based on the CDR3 plus reference TRBV19 and TRBJ2-3, the full variable domain is DGGITQSPKYLFRKEGQNVTLSCEQNLNHDAMYWYRQDPGQGLRLIYYSQIVNDFQKGDIAEGYSVSREKKESFPLTVTSAQKNPTAFYLCASSPSSDPADTQYFGPGTRLTVL.

Many counts were recorded for this clonotype. The chain links TRBV10-3 to TRBJ2-7; the match to TRBD2 covers 7 bases. V trimming: 2 bases; J trimming: 2 bases; junction bases outside the gene matches: 3. The CDR3 has 14 residues. CDR1 is ENHRY, CDR2 SYGVKD, per germline. Written as DNA, the CDR3 is TGTGCCATCAGTGAGGGGCTAGCGGCCTACGAGCAGTACTTC. It specifies CAISEGLAAYEQYF.

The chain couples TRBV6-1 to TRBJ2-7, with 7 positions matching TRBD1. The CDR3 has 13 residues. The V gene's germline CDR1 is MNHNS and CDR2 SASEGT. The V segment lost 7 bases and the J segment 2 bases; nucleotides outside the gene matches: 5. Here the CDR3 reads CASNPTGTYEQYF. The CDR3 DNA reads TGTGCCAGCAACCCGACAGGGACCTACGAGCAGTACTTC.

This rearrangement joins TRBV4-1 to TRBJ2-7; TRBD1 or TRBD2 may be the D gene (5 bases each). The CDR3 has 16 residues. Germline CDR1 and CDR2: MGHRA and YSYEKL. Deletions cut 0 bases from V and 1 base from J, with 13 bases between. The CDR3 region is CASSQELGLASYEQYF. The CDR3 nucleotides read TGCGCCAGCAGCCAAGAACTGGGGCTAGCATCCTACGAGCAGTACTTC.

V gene TRBV14 combines with J gene TRBJ1-1, with no clear D. The V gene lost 1 base and the J gene lost 2 bases, with 11 bases spanning the gap. Germline loops: CDR1 SGHDN, CDR2 FVKESK. The CDR3 is made up of 15 amino acids. The CDR3 spells CASSQAPGPNTEAFF. The CDR3 DNA is TGTGCCAGCAGCCAAGCCCCCGGGCCTAACACTGAAGCTTTCTTT.

This clonotype was recorded many times. V gene TRBV13 combines with J gene TRBJ2-3, with TRBD2 matching over 7 bases. V dropped 5 bases and J dropped 6; count of bases not matched to a gene: 14. The CDR3 runs 16 residues. Germline-derived CDR1 and CDR2 are PRHDT and FYEKMQ (reference sequence). CDR3 amino acids: CASSSGDRGLSDTQYF. CDR3 nucleotides: TGTGCCAGCAGCAGCGGGGACCGAGGCTTATCGGATACGCAGTATTTT.

Many counts were recorded for this clonotype. The gene calls are TRBV5-5 and TRBJ1-6, with D possibly being TRBD1 (6 bases). There are 13 residues in the CDR3. The ends were cut back, 2 bases at V and 7 bases at J, with 7 bases in the middle. Germline V gene sequence: CDR1 SGHKS, CDR2 YYEKEE (reference sequence). This CDR3 reads CASSLGQNSPLHF. CDR3 DNA sequence: TGTGCCAGCAGCTTAGGACAGAATTCACCCCTCCACTTT.

This clonotype was counted only a few times. The rearrangement joins TRBV20-1 to TRBJ2-7, with D perhaps matching TRBD1 (5 bases). The CDR3 is made up of 13 amino acids. Germline V gene lookup returns CDR1 DFQATT and CDR2 SNEGSKA (reference sequence). Trimming cost V 1 base and J 5 bases, with 12 bases left between them. The chain's CDR3 is CSARVAGPHEQYF. CDR3 bases: TGCAGTGCTAGAGTGGCAGGGCCCCACGAGCAGTACTTC.

This clonotype has a count of ten or more. In DNA form, the CDR3 reads TGTGCCAGCAGTTTGGCCACCACCTACGAGCAGTACTTC. Amino acids: CASSLATTYEQYF. This sequence joins TRBV28 and TRBJ2-7, with no clear D. This CDR3 has 13 amino acids. Trimming removed 3 bases from V and 2 bases from J, with 8 bases in between. Per germline, CDR1 MDHEN and CDR2 SYDVKM.

This clonotype has just a few counts. The V call is TRBV7-6, the J call TRBJ2-5; the D gene is possibly TRBD2 (6 bases). Trimming took 3 bases from V and 0 from J, leaving 17 bases between them. The CDR3 has 17 residues. CDR1 SGHVS and CDR2 FNYEAQ come from the germline V gene. The CDR3 DNA sequence: TGTGCCAGCAGCTTGATCTGGCGGGACGGGAACCAAGAGACCCAGTACTTC. Translated, it gives CASSLIWRDGNQETQYF.

J is TRBJ2-4 and V is TRBV11-2; D unclear. The germline gives CDR1 SGHAT, CDR2 FQNNGV. V shed 1 base and J shed 4 bases, with 8 bases lying between them. The CDR3 length is 14 residues. The CDR3 DNA is TGTGCCAGCAGCTTAGTTCAAAATAAAAACATTCAGTACTTC. Translating it yields CASSLVQNKNIQYF.

This clonotype has more than one count but fewer than ten. J is TRBJ2-7 and V is TRBV27; D gene unclear. CDR1 is MNHEY, CDR2 SMNVEV, per germline (reference sequence). The V and J ends lost 1 base and 2 bases respectively, with 9 bases between them. CDR3 length: 14 residues. CDR3 amino acids: CASSLYGPTYEQYF. For the CDR3, the DNA is TGTGCCAGCAGTTTATATGGCCCGACCTACGAGCAGTACTTC.

This clonotype was observed a few times. J is TRBJ2-1 and V is TRBV7-9; D possibly matches TRBD1 or TRBD2 (6 bases each). Germline CDR1 and CDR2: SEHNR and FQNEAQ (reference sequence). V dropped 5 bases and J dropped 2 bases, with 13 bases sitting between them. CDR3 size: 15 residues. CDR3 sequence: CASSALGGPYNEQFF. Here the CDR3 DNA reads TGTGCCAGCAGCGCTCTAGGGGGGCCCTACAATGAGCAGTTCTTC.

This clonotype has just a few counts. The chain has TRBV4-1 and TRBJ1-5, with D unresolved. CDR1 is MGHRA and CDR2 is YSYEKL in the germline V gene. V lost 0 bases and J lost 9, with 9 bases in between. CDR3 size: 13 residues. CDR3 DNA sequence: TGCGCCAGCAGCCAAGAATCGGGTTGGCCCCAGCATTTT. Its protein product is CASSQESGWPQHF.

This clonotype occurred many times. The genes are TRBV6-1 and TRBJ2-3, with TRBD2 matching over 9 bases. V was pared by 6 bases and J by 3 bases, with 13 bases of the junction left unmatched. The CDR3 spans 17 residues. CDR1 is MNHNS and CDR2 is SASEGT in the germline V gene. CDR3 DNA: TGTGCCAGCAGCCGCTTCATAGCGGGGGCCTTAACAGATACGCAGTATTTT. Translated, it gives CASSRFIAGALTDTQYF.

This clonotype was observed at least ten times. V usage is TRBV24-1 and J usage is TRBJ1-5; TRBD1 might be the D (5 bases). The CDR3 consists of 18 residues. Germline-derived CDR1 and CDR2 are KGHDR and SFDVKD. V lost 11 bases, J lost 5 bases, and 30 bases lay in between. The CDR3: CAIPELGGETGPDQPQHF. The CDR3, as DNA: TGTGCCATCCCTGAATTGGGGGGGGAAACGGGCCCGGATCAGCCCCAGCATTTT.

This clonotype was seen many times. The chain couples TRBV10-3 to TRBJ2-1; TRBD2 matches at 11 bases. The V gene's germline CDR1 is ENHRY and CDR2 SYGVKD. This CDR3 is 12 amino acids long. The trim removed 11 bases at V and 7 bases at J, leaving 4 bases unmatched. CDR3 in DNA: TGTGCCGCCGGGACTAGCGGAAATGAGCAGTTCTTC. As protein: CAAGTSGNEQFF.

There are a few counts of this clonotype. V and J are TRBV7-9 and TRBJ2-1; a possible D gene is TRBD2 (6 bases). Germline V lookup: CDR1 SEHNR, CDR2 FQNEAQ (reference sequence). The CDR3 runs to 13 residues. Trimming stripped 5 bases from V and 9 bases from J, with 14 bases between. CDR3 bases: TGTGCCAGCAGCCCCCCCGGGGGTGGTGAGCAGTTCTTC. Encoded protein: CASSPPGGGEQFF. Full variable domain (outside the CDR3, taken from reference TRBV7-9 and TRBJ2-1): DTGVSQNPRHKITKRGQNVTFRCDPISEHNRLYWYRQTLGQGPEFLTYFQNEAQLEKSRLLSDRFSAERPKGSFSTLEIQRTEQGDSAMYLCASSPPGGGEQFFGPGTRLTVL.